This T cell receptor (beta chain) originates from a study of cytomegalovirus exposure and HLA in healthy donors. Study observations and caveats: What a later analysis showed was that several of the most significant clusters appeared linked to common viral pathogens.

To note about this clone: Its target is unknown.

Vbeta (60) and Jbeta (13) primers were used in the PCR. TCRdb's copy holds only in-frame clones and misses some; the assay was immunoSEQ multiplex PCR. The sample yields 90,000 to 100,000 clones, 65% to 85% seen once. J was trimmed by 1 base and V by 6 bases; bases with no gene match: 6. The CDR3 spans 15 residues. Germline V gene sequence: CDR1 ENHRY, CDR2 SYGVKD. Material for sequencing was PBMCs. V gene TRBV10-3 combines with J gene TRBJ1-1; TRBD1 agrees at 9 bases. The TCR originated in a man aged 45 to 65 in good health and CMV-seronegative. CDR3 coding DNA: TGTGCCATCAGCCATCCGGGACAGGGGAACACTGAAGCTTTCTTT. Encoded protein: CAISHPGQGNTEAFF.